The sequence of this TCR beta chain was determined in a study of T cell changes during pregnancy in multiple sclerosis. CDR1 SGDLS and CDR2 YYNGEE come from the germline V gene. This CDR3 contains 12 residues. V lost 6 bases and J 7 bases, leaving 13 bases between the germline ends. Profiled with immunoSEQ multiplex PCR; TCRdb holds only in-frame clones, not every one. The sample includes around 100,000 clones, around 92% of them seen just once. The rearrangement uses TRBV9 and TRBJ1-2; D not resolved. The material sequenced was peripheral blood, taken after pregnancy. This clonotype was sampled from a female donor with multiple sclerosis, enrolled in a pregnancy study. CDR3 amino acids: CASKTGLRGYTF. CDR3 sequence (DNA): TGTGCCAGCAAAACTGGACTACGTGGCTACACCTTC.